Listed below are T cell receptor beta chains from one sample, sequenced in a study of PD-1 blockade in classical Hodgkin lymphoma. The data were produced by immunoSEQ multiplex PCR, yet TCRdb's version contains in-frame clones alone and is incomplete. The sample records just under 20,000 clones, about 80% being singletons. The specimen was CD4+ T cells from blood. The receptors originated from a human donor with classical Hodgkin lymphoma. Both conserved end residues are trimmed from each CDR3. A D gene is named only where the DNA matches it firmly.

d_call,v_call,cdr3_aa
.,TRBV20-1,SALGHEQF
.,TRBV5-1,ASSFRDEGIGEAF
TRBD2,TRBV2,AKTSGYDTGELF
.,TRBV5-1,ASDTRGPNNEQF
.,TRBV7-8,ASSSGRHQETQY
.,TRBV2,ASRREVDTQY
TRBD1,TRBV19,ASSRGRGTIEEQY
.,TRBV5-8,ASSRPGITDTQY
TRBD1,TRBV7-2,ASSLTGGTYEQY
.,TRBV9,ASSVIDRNTEAF
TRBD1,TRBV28,ASRGTGINEKLF
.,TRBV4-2,ASSQEVGAGYEQY
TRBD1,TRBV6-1,ASSASGQATRLD
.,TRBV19,ASRSWRDTSTDTQY
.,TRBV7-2,ASSSPAGYEQY
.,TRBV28,ASSLVFGSSYEQY
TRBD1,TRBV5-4,ASSSGTGYTSPLH
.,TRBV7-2,ASSPSLPGANVLT
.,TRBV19,ASQGLQEQF
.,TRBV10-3,AISEKSGDGGELF
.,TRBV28,ASMSRAPGELF
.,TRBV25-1,ASSVFDRDEQF
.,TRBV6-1,ASSGAGVPNEKLF
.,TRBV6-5,ASSLDRGNYEQY
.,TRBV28,ASIGASTDTQY
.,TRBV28,ASDTYRDNYGYT
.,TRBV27,ASSGTRNYGYT
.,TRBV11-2,ASSSQQGTTEAF
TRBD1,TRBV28,ASSLDREGGYT
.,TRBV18,ASSPRGTDTQY
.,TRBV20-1,SASFLDEQF
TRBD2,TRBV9,ASSGRTSAGELF
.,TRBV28,ASLGRSSYNEQF
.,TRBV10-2,ASTGTLNTEAF
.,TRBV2,ASSELVLTDTQY
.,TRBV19,ASSTPGARLGEQY
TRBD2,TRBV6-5,ASSPLAGSNYEQY